Following are 29 T cell receptor beta chains from one sample sequenced in a study of cytomegalovirus exposure and HLA in healthy donors. Amplification used 60 Vbeta primers and 13 Jbeta primers. Data came from immunoSEQ multiplex PCR; TCRdb stores just in-frame clones and leaves some out. The sample has about 140,000 clones, roughly 70% seen once. Sequenced sample: PBMCs. All receptors derive from a male donor in good health and CMV-seronegative.

The chain is built from TRBV27 and TRBJ2-7; perhaps TRBD2 as D (6 bases). The CDR3 spans 14 residues. Germline V lookup: CDR1 MNHEY, CDR2 SMNVEV (reference sequence). Between the trimmed V and J ends, which lost 5 bases and 6 bases, there was a span of 17 bases. The CDR3 DNA reads as TGTGCCAGCAGTGCCCTGGGGCGGGGCGGCGAGCAGTACTTC. Its translation is CASSALGRGGEQYF.

The chain couples TRBV27 to TRBJ2-1, with TRBD1 matching 8 bases. J gave up 9 bases and V 7 bases, and 14 bases lay outside the gene matches. The CDR3 has 15 residues. The germline gives CDR1 MNHEY, CDR2 SMNVEV (reference sequence). CDR3 protein: CASIRPGQGLAEQFF. CDR3 nucleotides: TGTGCCAGCATTAGGCCAGGACAGGGATTGGCTGAGCAGTTCTTC.

This clone was counted only a few times. Other nucleotide sequences from this sample produce the same CDR3. The rearrangement joins TRBV6-5 to TRBJ1-2; 10 bases are shared with TRBD1. Germline lookup yields CDR1 MNHEY and CDR2 SVGAGI. Trimming cost V 2 bases and J 4 bases; bases outside gene matches: 7. The CDR3 spans 16 residues. The CDR3 loop is CASSYARTGGGYGYTF. CDR3 nucleotide sequence: TGTGCCAGCAGTTACGCCCGGACAGGGGGTGGCTATGGCTACACCTTC.

The rearrangement links TRBV21-1 to TRBJ2-1; the DNA was not compared with TRBD2, the D call given in the table. TRBV21-1 is noted as a pseudogene. This CDR3 has 20 residues. The CDR3 DNA reads as TGTGCCAGCAGCAAGGATTATAGCGGGAGGGGGTCGGCCTCCTACAATGAGCAGTTCTTC. Translation gives CASSKDYSGRGSASYNEQFF.

The rearrangement links TRBV28 to TRBJ2-7; 8 positions agree with TRBD2. The CDR3 extends over 15 amino acids. The germline CDR1 and CDR2 sequences are MDHEN and SYDVKM. V shed 6 bases, J shed 0 bases, and the junction held 7 bases outside the gene matches. The CDR3 spells CASSRLAPSSYEQYF. CDR3 nucleotides: TGTGCCAGCAGCCGACTAGCGCCGAGCTCCTACGAGCAGTACTTC.

In nucleotides, the CDR3 is TGCGCCAGCAGCTTCGAGGGACAGTACTATGGCTACACCTTC. This gives the protein CASSFEGQYYGYTF. This chain connects TRBV5-1 to TRBJ1-2; TRBD1 matches 7 bases. CDR3 length: 14 amino acids. CDR1 is SGHRS and CDR2 is YFSETQ in the germline V gene. After removal of 2 bases from V and 3 bases from J, the junction contained 4 bases not matched to a gene. The variable domain in full, with the rest retrieved from reference TRBV5-1 and TRBJ1-2, is KAGVTQTPRYLIKTRGQQVTLSCSPISGHRSVSWYQQTPGQGLQFLFEYFSETQRNKGNFPGRFSGRQFSNSRSEMNVSTLELGDSALYLCASSFEGQYYGYTFGSGTRLTVV.

Comments on this clone: The sample has other DNA sequences that encode this CDR3 too. The V gene is TRBV27, the J gene TRBJ1-5; maybe TRBD1 (6 bases). Trimming removed 5 bases from V and 4 bases from J, with 12 bases in between. The CDR3 covers 14 residues. In germline, CDR1 is MNHEY, CDR2 SMNVEV (reference sequence). Here the CDR3 DNA reads TGTGCCAGCAGTCTCAGGGGTAGGAATCAGCCCCAGCATTTT. It is translated as CASSLRGRNQPQHF.

The gene calls are TRBV2 and TRBJ2-5; TRBD2 is a possible D gene (5 bases). This CDR3 is built from 12 residues. The V end was cut by 3 bases, the J end by 11 bases, with 13 bases between. Germline values: CDR1 SNHLY, CDR2 FYNNEI. The CDR3 nucleotides are TGTGCCAGCAGTGAGGCGGGCTACCAGCAGTACTTC. Protein: CASSEAGYQQYF.

The rearrangement joins TRBV19 to TRBJ1-4; D ambiguous. The CDR3 extends over 14 amino acids. Germline lookup yields CDR1 LNHDA and CDR2 SQIVND (reference sequence). Trimming pared 5 bases from V and 2 bases from J, leaving 9 bases between. Written as DNA, the CDR3 is TGTGCCAGTAGTCCGACGGGGACTAATGAAAAACTGTTTTTT. Protein product: CASSPTGTNEKLFF.

The chain employs TRBV5-8 and TRBJ1-6; 9 positions match TRBD1. The CDR3 sequence is 14 residues long. Trimming at V came to 4 bases and at J to 8 bases, leaving 4 bases not matched to a gene. Germline V gene data show CDR1 as SGHTS and CDR2 as YDEGEE. The CDR3 reads CASSLDRGDSPLHF. The CDR3 nucleotides are TGTGCCAGCAGCCTGGACAGGGGAGATTCACCCCTCCACTTT.

The CDR3 reads CATHQPGQGNEKLFF. The CDR3 nucleotides read TGTGCCACACATCAACCGGGACAGGGTAATGAAAAACTGTTTTTT. The chain carries TRBV7-9 and TRBJ1-4, with 9 bases matching TRBD1. The CDR3 runs to 15 residues. Germline V CDR1 and CDR2: SEHNR, FQNEAQ (reference sequence). V shed 10 bases, J shed 4 bases, and the junction held 10 bases outside the gene matches. Full variable domain (rest looked up from reference TRBV7-9 and TRBJ1-4): DTGVSQNPRHKITKRGQNVTFRCDPISEHNRLYWYRQTLGQGPEFLTYFQNEAQLEKSRLLSDRFSAERPKGSFSTLEIQRTEQGDSAMYLCATHQPGQGNEKLFFGSGTQLSVL.

V and J are TRBV27 and TRBJ2-3; TRBD2 agrees at 10 bases. Germline CDR1 reads MNHEY; CDR2 reads SMNVEV (reference sequence). The CDR3 contains 15 residues. Unmatched junction bases numbered 6, after V lost 3 bases and J lost 6 bases. CDR3 nucleotide sequence: TGTGCCAGCAGTTTTACTAGCGGGGTTGGGGATACGCAGTATTTT. Translated: CASSFTSGVGDTQYF.

As to this clone: Compared with germline, one end of the junction differs, possibly owing to a read error. In the same sample, other DNA sequences code for this CDR3. The genes are TRBV9 and TRBJ1-2, with D tentatively TRBD1 (5 bases). Germline V gene data show CDR1 as SGDLS and CDR2 as YYNGEE. The CDR3 length is 14 residues. The CDR3 here is CASSRGGSNYGYTF. The CDR3 DNA follows: TGCGCCAGTTCACGCGGGGGGTCAAACTATGGCTACACCTTC. The variable domain in full, with the rest retrieved from reference TRBV9 and TRBJ1-2, is DSGVTQTPKHLITATGQRVTLRCSPRSGDLSVYWYQQSLDQGLQFLIQYYNGEERAKGNILERFSAQQFPDLHSELNLSSLELGDSALYFCASSRGGSNYGYTFGSGTRLTVV.

This clone has a handful of counts. The chain uses TRBV25-1 and TRBJ1-4; D remains ambiguous. Germline V gene data show CDR1 as MGHDK and CDR2 as SYGVNS. Trimming took 1 base from V and 1 from J, leaving 16 bases between them. The CDR3 is 18 residues long. CDR3: CASSEFDGRKKTNEKLFF. DNA for the CDR3: TGTGCCAGCAGTGAATTTGATGGGAGAAAAAAAACTAATGAAAAACTGTTTTTT.

This chain links TRBV19 with TRBJ1-5, with D unclear. This CDR3 contains 13 residues. The germline gives CDR1 LNHDA, CDR2 SQIVND (reference sequence). Trimming shortened V by 8 bases and J by 0 bases, and 8 bases separated the two germline ends. The CDR3 reads CASRDDSNQPQHF. CDR3 in DNA: TGTGCCAGTCGGGATGATAGCAATCAGCCCCAGCATTTT.

V and J are TRBV28 and TRBJ1-2; 8 nucleotides align to TRBD1. The germline V gene has CDR1 MDHEN and CDR2 SYDVKM. V lost 6 bases, J lost 3 bases, and 9 bases stayed unmatched. The CDR3 covers 15 residues. Written as DNA, the CDR3 is TGTGCCAGCAGCGCCGGAGGGACAGGAGACTATGGCTACACCTTC. This codes for CASSAGGTGDYGYTF.

The rearrangement links TRBV19 to TRBJ1-5; 9 nucleotides agree with TRBD1. The V and J ends lost 6 bases and 6 bases, in that order; junction bases with no gene match: 3. Germline values: CDR1 LNHDA, CDR2 SQIVND (reference sequence). The CDR3 covers 13 residues. The CDR3 loop is CASRGQGGQPQHF. The CDR3 DNA reads as TGTGCCAGTAGGGGACAGGGCGGTCAGCCCCAGCATTTT.

The chain links TRBV13 to TRBJ2-3; 10 positions match TRBD2. The CDR3 totals 15 residues. V lost 0 bases, J lost 3 bases, and 0 bases stayed unmatched. Looked up from germline, CDR1 is PRHDT and CDR2 is FYEKMQ (reference sequence). The CDR3 is CASSLGTSGTDTQYF. CDR3 coding DNA: TGTGCCAGCAGCTTAGGGACTAGCGGGACAGATACGCAGTATTTT.

V usage is TRBV4-3 and J usage is TRBJ1-2; possible D gene TRBD1, 5 bases. Germline V gene data show CDR1 as LGHNA and CDR2 as YSLEER. The CDR3 loop spans 15 amino acids. The V and J ends lost 6 bases and 10 bases respectively, with 24 bases between them. CDR3 in amino acids: CASSPLGTGASVYTF. The CDR3, as DNA: TGCGCCAGCAGTCCTTTAGGGACGGGAGCGTCTGTCTACACCTTC.

V gene TRBV28 combines with J gene TRBJ2-5, with D possibly matching TRBD2 (6 bases). Gene TRBJ2-7 matches the end of the DNA better, so the J call may be wrong. Per the germline V gene, CDR1 is MDHEN and CDR2 is SYDVKM. The CDR3 spans 15 residues. The CDR3 sequence is CASSLGGDGSYEQYF. CDR3 coding DNA: TGTGCCAGCAGTTTAGGAGGGGACGGGTCCTACGAGCAGTACTTC.

The chain uses TRBV19 and TRBJ1-1, with 8 bases aligning to TRBD1. The germline CDR1 and CDR2 sequences are LNHDA and SQIVND (reference sequence). The CDR3 spans 13 residues. J gave up 7 bases and V 4 bases, and 5 bases lay outside the gene matches. CDR3 nucleotide sequence: TGTGCCAGTAGTACCGGGACAGGCCTTGAAGCTTTCTTT. Its translation: CASSTGTGLEAFF.

The CDR3 protein is CASSLYGGFGNTIYF. CDR3 DNA: TGTGCCAGCAGTTTATATGGGGGGTTTGGAAACACCATATATTTT. The chain recombines TRBV27 with TRBJ1-3, with D possibly matching TRBD1 (5 bases). V lost 1 base and J lost 3, with 10 bases in between. Germline CDR1 is MNHEY and CDR2 is SMNVEV (reference sequence). The CDR3 consists of 15 residues.

The chain employs TRBV9 and TRBJ2-5, with a tentative D call TRBD1 (6 bases). The germline CDR1 and CDR2 sequences are SGDLS and YYNGEE. V was pared by 0 bases and J by 0 bases, with 15 bases between. The CDR3 contains 17 residues. The CDR3 here is CASSVAATGPNQETQYF. The DNA for the CDR3 is TGTGCCAGCAGCGTAGCTGCGACAGGACCTAACCAAGAGACCCAGTACTTC.

The chain recombines TRBV6-5 with TRBJ2-7; TRBD1 matches at 9 bases. Germline values: CDR1 MNHEY, CDR2 SVGAGI. V lost 4 bases, J lost 3 bases, and 10 bases stayed unmatched. The CDR3 contains 16 residues. CDR3 amino acids: CASSLYGQGLVYEQYF. The DNA for the CDR3 is TGTGCCAGCAGTTTGTATGGACAGGGGCTAGTCTACGAGCAGTACTTC.

The CDR3 is CASSAVTSGSADTQYF. In DNA, the CDR3 is TGTGCCAGTAGTGCCGTGACTAGCGGGAGTGCAGATACGCAGTATTTT. The chain is built from TRBV19 and TRBJ2-3, with 12 bases lining up with TRBD2. The V gene end was trimmed by 5 bases and the J gene end by 4 bases; junction bases not matched to a gene: 7. The CDR3 is 16 amino acids. Germline CDR1 reads LNHDA; CDR2 reads SQIVND (reference sequence).

V usage is TRBV5-8 and J usage is TRBJ2-7; D is perhaps TRBD1 (6 bases). The V and J ends lost 4 bases and 2 bases respectively, with 10 bases between them. The germline CDR1 and CDR2 sequences are SGHTS and YDEGEE. This CDR3 has 13 residues. The CDR3 DNA reads as TGTGCCAGCAGCGGGGGCCGAGCCTACGAGCAGTACTTC. Protein: CASSGGRAYEQYF. The variable domain in full, with the rest retrieved from reference TRBV5-8 and TRBJ2-7, is EAGVTQSPTHLIKTRGQQATLRCSPISGHTSVYWYQQALGLGLQFLLWYDEGEERNRGNFPPRFSGRQFPNYSSELNVNALELEDSALYLCASSGGRAYEQYFGPGTRLTVT.

V usage is TRBV5-1 and J usage is TRBJ2-2; 7 bases map to TRBD2. The CDR3 extends over 17 amino acids. V lost 4 bases and J lost 2; bases outside the gene matches: 11. CDR1 and CDR2 from the germline V gene are SGHRS and YFSETQ. CDR3 nucleotide sequence: TGCGCCAGCAGCGGTGCTCCGGGGGGAGACAACACCGGGGAGCTGTTTTTT. It translates to CASSGAPGGDNTGELFF.

In this sample, this clone turned up a few times. The chain combines TRBV4-2 with TRBJ2-1; no clear D. The length of the CDR3 is 13 residues. V lost 5 bases and J lost 3, with 8 bases in between. CDR1 and CDR2 from the germline V gene are LGHNA and YNFKEQ. This chain's CDR3 is CASSLVSYNEQFF. As DNA, the CDR3 is TGTGCCAGCAGCTTAGTAAGCTACAATGAGCAGTTCTTC.

CDR3 in DNA: TGTGCCAGCAGCCCTCAGGGGACCGGGGAGCTGTTTTTT. Translation gives CASSPQGTGELFF. The chain couples TRBV7-2 to TRBJ2-2, with D possibly matching TRBD1 (6 bases). Trimming cost V 5 bases and J 5 bases, with 9 bases left between them. This CDR3 is built from 13 residues. Germline loops: CDR1 SGHTA, CDR2 FQGNSA.